This TCR beta chain was found in a study of T cell responses to AZD1222 COVID-19 vaccine. Points on this clone: The antigen remains undetermined.

Clones were read by immunoSEQ multiplex PCR, and TCRdb kept only the in-frame ones, dropping some. The sample has about 54,000 clones, around 89% seen once. Germline V gene data show CDR1 as SGHRS and CDR2 as YFSETQ. The CDR3 covers 13 residues. Trimming cost V 0 bases and J 7 bases, with 8 bases left between them. The study's findings and limits: Among the donors, most were white British and more were female, and clonal diversity was possibly underestimated. Following two doses of AZD1222, Spike-specific TCR breadth and depth rose.

Timing groups of about 4 and about 12 weeks for second doses were pooled. The source of this sequence is an adult who received the AZD1222 COVID-19 vaccine. This chain uses TRBV5-1 with TRBJ1-5; D is undetermined. This sample comprised peripheral blood, obtained 28 days after the second AZD1222 dose. This chain's CDR3 is CASSLEGLQPQHF. For the CDR3, the DNA is TGCGCCAGCAGCTTGGAAGGTTTGCAGCCCCAGCATTTT.